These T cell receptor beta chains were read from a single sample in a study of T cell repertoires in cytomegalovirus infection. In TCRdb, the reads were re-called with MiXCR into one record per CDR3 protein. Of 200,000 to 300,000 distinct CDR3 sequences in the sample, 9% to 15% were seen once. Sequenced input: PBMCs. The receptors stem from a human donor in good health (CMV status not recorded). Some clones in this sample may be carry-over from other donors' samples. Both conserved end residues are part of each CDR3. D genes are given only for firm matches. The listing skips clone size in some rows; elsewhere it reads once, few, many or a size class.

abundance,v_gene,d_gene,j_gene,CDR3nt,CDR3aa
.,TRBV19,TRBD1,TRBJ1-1,TGTGCCAGTAGTATCGGACAGGGCCGGACTGAAGCTTTCTTT,CASSIGQGRTEAFF
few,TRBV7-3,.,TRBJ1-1,TGTGCCAGCAGCTCTGGGGGCCCGGGGACTGAAGCTTTCTTT,CASSSGGPGTEAFF
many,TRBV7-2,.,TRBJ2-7,TGTGCCAGCAGCCCCCGGAGGGGGCGCTACGAGCAGTACTTC,CASSPRRGRYEQYF
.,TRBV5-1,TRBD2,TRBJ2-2,TGCGCCAGCAGCGCTAGCGGGAGCCTGAACACCGGGGAGCTGTTTTTT,CASSASGSLNTGELFF
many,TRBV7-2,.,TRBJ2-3,TGTGCCAGCAGCTTAGGTGTGGGAGTAGATACGCAGTATTTT,CASSLGVGVDTQYF
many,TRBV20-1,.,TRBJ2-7,TGCAGTGTTACGGACACCTACGAGCAGTACTTC,CSVTDTYEQYF
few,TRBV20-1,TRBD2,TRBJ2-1,TGCGCCTTGGCCGCCCTAGCGGGGGGCTCCTACAATGAGCAGTTCTTC,CALAALAGGSYNEQFF
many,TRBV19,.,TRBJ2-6,TGTGCCAGTAGTACCGGACGGCCCTCTGGGGCCAACGTCCTGACTTTC,CASSTGRPSGANVLTF
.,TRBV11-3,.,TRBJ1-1,TGTGCCAGCAGCTTTACAACGAACACTGAAGCTTTCTTT,CASSFTTNTEAFF
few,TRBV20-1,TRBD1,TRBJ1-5,TGCAGTGCCGTGGACAGGGGGAGTGGCAATCAGCCCCAGCATTTT,CSAVDRGSGNQPQHF
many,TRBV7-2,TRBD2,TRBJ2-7,TGTGCCAGCAGCTTTAGCGGGAGCTCCTACGAGCAGTACTTC,CASSFSGSSYEQYF
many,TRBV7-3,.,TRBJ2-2,TGTGCCAGCAGCTTATCGGTAACCACCGGGGAGCTGTTTTTT,CASSLSVTTGELFF
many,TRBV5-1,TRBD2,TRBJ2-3,TGCGCCAGCAGCAGGGCCGGGACTAGCGCTGGAGATACGCAGTATTTT,CASSRAGTSAGDTQYF
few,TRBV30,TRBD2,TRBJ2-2,TGTGCCTGGGGGGCGGGAGGTGGTACCGGGGAGCTGTTTTTT,CAWGAGGGTGELFF
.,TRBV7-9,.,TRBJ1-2,TGTGCCAGCAGCCCATTTTCAGGGGCGGTCGATGGCTACACCTTC,CASSPFSGAVDGYTF
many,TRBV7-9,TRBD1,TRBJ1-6,TGTGCCAGCAGCCCGCCCGGGACAGGCAATTCACCCCTCCACTTT,CASSPPGTGNSPLHF
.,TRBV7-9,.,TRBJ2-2,TGTGCCAGCAGCTTAGCGCCACAGCCAACAACCGGGGAGCTGTTTTTT,CASSLAPQPTTGELFF
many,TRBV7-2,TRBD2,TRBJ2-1,TGTGCCAGCAGCTTATCAGGGACTAGCGCCCCCAATGAGCAGTTCTTC,CASSLSGTSAPNEQFF
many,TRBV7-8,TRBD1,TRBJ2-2,TGTGCCAGCAGCTTAGCGGCCCAGGGGGCGAACACCGGGGAGCTGTTTTTT,CASSLAAQGANTGELFF
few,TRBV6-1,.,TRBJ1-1,TGTGCCAGCACCCCAGGTGAGGGGATGAACACTGAAGCTTTCTTT,CASTPGEGMNTEAFF
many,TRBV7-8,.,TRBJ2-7,TGTGCCAGCAGCTTAGTACAGGGACCCTACGAGCAGTACTTC,CASSLVQGPYEQYF
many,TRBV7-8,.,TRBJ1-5,TGTGCCAGCAGCGAAGCGTGGCGAGGAACTGGCAATCAGCCCCAGCATTTT,CASSEAWRGTGNQPQHF
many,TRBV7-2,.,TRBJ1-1,TGTGCCAGCGGCGGGGGCTACACTGAAGCTTTCTTT,CASGGGYTEAFF
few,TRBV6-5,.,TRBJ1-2,TGTGCCAGCATCGGAGTGAACTATGGCTACACCTTC,CASIGVNYGYTF
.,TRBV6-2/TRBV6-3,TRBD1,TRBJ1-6,TGTGCCAGCAGTTACTCCAGGACAGGGGACTATAATTCACCCCTCCACTTT,CASSYSRTGDYNSPLHF
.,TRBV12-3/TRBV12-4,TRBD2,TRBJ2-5,TGTGCCAGCAGTTTAGGGGTAGCGGGAGGACAAGAGACCCAGTACTTC,CASSLGVAGGQETQYF
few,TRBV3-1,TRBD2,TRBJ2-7,TGTGCCAGCAGCCCCTCCCTGGCGGGGGGCTACGAGCAGTACTTC,CASSPSLAGGYEQYF
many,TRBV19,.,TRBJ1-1,TGTGCCAGTAGTATAGGAACAGGGATCAACACTGAAGCTTTCTTT,CASSIGTGINTEAFF
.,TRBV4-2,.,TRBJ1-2,TGTGCCAGCAGCCAAGTGGCATCCAACTATGGCTACACCTTC,CASSQVASNYGYTF
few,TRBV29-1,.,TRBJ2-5,TGCAGCGTTGGGGCCCCGCTCCAAGAGACCCAGTACTTC,CSVGAPLQETQYF
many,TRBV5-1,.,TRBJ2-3,TGCGCCAGCAGCTTGAGGGCGTCAGGGACAGATACGCAGTATTTT,CASSLRASGTDTQYF
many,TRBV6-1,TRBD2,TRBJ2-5,TGTGCCAGCCATGACGGGACTAGCGGGAGGTTGGAGACCCAGTACTTC,CASHDGTSGRLETQYF
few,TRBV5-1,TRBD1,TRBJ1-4,TGCGCCAGCAGCCCGGACAGGGTGGAAGAAAAACTGTTTTTT,CASSPDRVEEKLFF
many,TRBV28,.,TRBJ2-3,TGTGCCAGCAGTCCCCTCTCATCCGGGTCCCCAGATACGCAGTATTTT,CASSPLSSGSPDTQYF
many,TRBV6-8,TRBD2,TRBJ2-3,TGTGCCAGCAGTTCCCCCTCGGGACTAGCGGGGTGGGATACGCAGTATTTT,CASSSPSGLAGWDTQYF
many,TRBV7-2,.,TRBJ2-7,TGTGCCAGCAGCTTAAGTGGAGGGCGCGAGCAGTACTTC,CASSLSGGREQYF
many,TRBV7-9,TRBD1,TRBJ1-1,TGTGCCAGCAGCTTGGGACAGGGGTTGGACACTGAAGCTTTCTTT,CASSLGQGLDTEAFF
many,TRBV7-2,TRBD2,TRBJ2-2,TGTGCCAGCAGCCCACACGGGGGAGGGACCGGGGAGCTGTTTTTT,CASSPHGGGTGELFF
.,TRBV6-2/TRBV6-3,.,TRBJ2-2,TGTGCCACCTCTAGAAGAGCGAACACCGGGGAGCTGTTTTTT,CATSRRANTGELFF
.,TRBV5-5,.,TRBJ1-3,TGTGCCAGCAGCTTGAAAGGAGCTCTCTCTGGAAACACCATATATTTT,CASSLKGALSGNTIYF
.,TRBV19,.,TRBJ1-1,TGTGCCAGTAGTATCCAGGGGCCGAACACTGAAGCTTTCTTT,CASSIQGPNTEAFF
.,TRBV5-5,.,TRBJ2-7,TGTGCCAGCAGCTTGGTGGCGGGGGCGACCCCCTACGAGCAGTACTTC,CASSLVAGATPYEQYF
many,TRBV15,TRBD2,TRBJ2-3,TGTGCCACCGGGACCGGGACTAGTCCAGATACGCAGTATTTT,CATGTGTSPDTQYF
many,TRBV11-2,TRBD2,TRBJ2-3,TGTGCCAGCAGCCTGTTTTCTAGCGGGGGGGCAGATACGCAGTATTTT,CASSLFSSGGADTQYF
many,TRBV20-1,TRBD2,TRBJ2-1,TGCAGTGCTAGACCCGGGACTAGGGAGGAGTTCTTC,CSARPGTREEFF
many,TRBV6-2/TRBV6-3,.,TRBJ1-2,TGTGCCAGCAGTCCGGACAGAGCTAACTATGGCTACACCTTC,CASSPDRANYGYTF
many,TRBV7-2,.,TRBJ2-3,TGTGCCAGCAGCCGGGAAGGGGGACTTATCACAGATACGCAGTATTTT,CASSREGGLITDTQYF
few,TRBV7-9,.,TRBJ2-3,TGTGCCAGCAGCCCACGACAGGTCCCAGATACGCAGTATTTT,CASSPRQVPDTQYF
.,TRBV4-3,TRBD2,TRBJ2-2,TGCGCCAGCAGCCAAGATCTAGCGGGAGCGGGGGAGCTGTTTTTT,CASSQDLAGAGELFF
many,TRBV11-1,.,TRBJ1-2,TGTGCCAGCAGCTTCGGGCCAAACAGGGACTATGGCTACACCTTC,CASSFGPNRDYGYTF
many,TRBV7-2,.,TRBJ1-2,TGTGCCAGCAGCGCCCGTTTAGGCGACTATGGCTACACCTTC,CASSARLGDYGYTF
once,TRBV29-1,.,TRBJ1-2,TGCAGCGTTGAAGGGAACAGCTATGGCTACACCTTC,CSVEGNSYGYTF
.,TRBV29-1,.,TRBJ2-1,TGCAGCGTTTGGGTCGGAGGGAATGAGCAGTTCTTC,CSVWVGGNEQFF
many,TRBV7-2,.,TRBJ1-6,TGTGCCAGCAGCTTTTCAGACGGCGAATATTCACCCCTCCACTTT,CASSFSDGEYSPLHF
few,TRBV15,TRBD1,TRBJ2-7,TGTGCCACCAGCGGACAGGGCTCCGTACAGTACTTC,CATSGQGSVQYF
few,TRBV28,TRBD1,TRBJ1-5,TGTGCCAGCAGCCAGCAGGGGGGGTCCAATCAGCCCCAGCATTTT,CASSQQGGSNQPQHF
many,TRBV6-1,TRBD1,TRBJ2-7,TGTGCCAGCAGCGCCGGGACAGGGAACTCCTACGAGCAGTACTTC,CASSAGTGNSYEQYF